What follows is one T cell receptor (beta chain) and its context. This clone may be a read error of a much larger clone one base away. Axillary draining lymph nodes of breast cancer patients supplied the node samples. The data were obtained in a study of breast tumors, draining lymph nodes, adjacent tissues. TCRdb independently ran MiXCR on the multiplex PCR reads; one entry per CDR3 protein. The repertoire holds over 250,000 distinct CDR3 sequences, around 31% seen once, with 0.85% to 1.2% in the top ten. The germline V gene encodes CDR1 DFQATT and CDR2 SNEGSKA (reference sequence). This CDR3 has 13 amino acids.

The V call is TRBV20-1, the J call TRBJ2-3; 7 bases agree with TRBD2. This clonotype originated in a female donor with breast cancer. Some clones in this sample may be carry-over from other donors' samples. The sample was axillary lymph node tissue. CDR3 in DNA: TGCAATGCTAGGGGCGGGGGTGGGGATACGCAGTATTTT. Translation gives CNARGGGGDTQYF.